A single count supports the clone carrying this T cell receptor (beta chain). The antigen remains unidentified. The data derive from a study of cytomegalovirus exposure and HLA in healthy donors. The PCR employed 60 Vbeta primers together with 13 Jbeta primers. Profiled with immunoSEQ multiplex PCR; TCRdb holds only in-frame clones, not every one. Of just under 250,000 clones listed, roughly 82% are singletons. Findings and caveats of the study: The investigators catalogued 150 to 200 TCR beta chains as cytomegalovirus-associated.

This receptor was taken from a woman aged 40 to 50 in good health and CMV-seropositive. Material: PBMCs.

The CDR3 DNA follows: TGTGCCAGCAGTTTCGGCGGGAACACTGAAGCTTTCTTT. Its translation: CASSFGGNTEAFF. The J gene is TRBJ1-1, the V gene TRBV7-9, with D unresolved. This CDR3 has 13 residues. V gave up 6 bases and J gave up 1 base, with 9 bases separating them. Looked up from germline, CDR1 is SEHNR and CDR2 is FQNEAQ (reference sequence).